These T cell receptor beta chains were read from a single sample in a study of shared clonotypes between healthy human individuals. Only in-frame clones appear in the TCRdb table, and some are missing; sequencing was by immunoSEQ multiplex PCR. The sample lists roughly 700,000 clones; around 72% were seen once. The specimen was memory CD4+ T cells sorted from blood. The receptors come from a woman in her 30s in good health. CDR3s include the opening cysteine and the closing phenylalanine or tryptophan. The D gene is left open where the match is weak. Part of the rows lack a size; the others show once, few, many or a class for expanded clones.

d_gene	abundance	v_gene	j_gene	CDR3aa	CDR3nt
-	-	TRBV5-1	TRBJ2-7	CASSSNSYEQYF	TGCGCCAGCAGCTCCAACTCCTACGAGCAGTACTTC
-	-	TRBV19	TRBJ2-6	CASSIDPGRRSTGGANVLTF	TGTGCCAGTAGTATAGATCCAGGACGGCGCTCAACCGGTGGGGCCAACGTCCTGACTTTC
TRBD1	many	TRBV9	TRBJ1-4	CASSVAAGGYATNEKLFF	TGTGCCAGCAGCGTAGCTGCAGGGGGCTATGCAACTAATGAAAAACTGTTTTTT
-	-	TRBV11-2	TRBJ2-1	CASSRVNEQFF	TGTGCCAGCAGCAGGGTGAATGAGCAGTTCTTC
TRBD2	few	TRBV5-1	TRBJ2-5	CASSLVLADQETQYF	TGCGCCAGCAGCTTGGTTCTAGCGGATCAAGAGACCCAGTACTTC
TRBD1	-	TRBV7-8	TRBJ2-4	CASSLAGTGMAKNIQYF	TGTGCCAGCAGCTTAGCGGGGACAGGGATGGCCAAAAACATTCAGTACTTC
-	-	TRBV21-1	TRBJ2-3	CASSKATPGAEDTQYF	TGTGCCAGCAGCAAAGCGACTCCAGGGGCGGAAGATACGCAGTATTTT
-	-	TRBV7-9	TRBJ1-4	CASSLAGVIEKLFF	TGTGCCAGCAGCCTAGCAGGGGTAATAGAAAAACTGTTTTTT
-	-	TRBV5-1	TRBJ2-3	CASSLNRVSTDTQYF	TGCGCCAGCAGCTTGAACAGGGTGAGCACAGATACGCAGTATTTT
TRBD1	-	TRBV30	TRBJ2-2	CAWSQGAGTGELFF	TGTGCCTGGAGTCAGGGGGCGGGCACCGGGGAGCTGTTTTTT
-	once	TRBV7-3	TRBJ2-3	CASRGTGEDTQYF	TGTGCCAGCAGAGGAACGGGGGAAGATACGCAGTATTTT
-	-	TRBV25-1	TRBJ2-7	CASSGPSWEQYF	TGTGCCAGCAGTGGTCCCTCGTGGGAGCAGTACTTC
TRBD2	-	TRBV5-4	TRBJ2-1	CASSGTSAGNEQFF	TGTGCCAGCTCCGGGACTAGCGCGGGTAATGAGCAGTTCTTC
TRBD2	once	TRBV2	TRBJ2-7	CASSRSRGAGVVQYF	TGTGCCAGCAGCCGAAGTCGGGGAGCGGGAGTGGTGCAGTACTTC
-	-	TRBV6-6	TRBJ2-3	CASSYETITDTQYF	TGTGCCAGCAGTTACGAGACTATCACAGATACGCAGTATTTT
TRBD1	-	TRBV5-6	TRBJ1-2	CASSRGQGDGYTF	TGTGCCAGCAGCCGCGGACAGGGGGACGGCTACACCTTC
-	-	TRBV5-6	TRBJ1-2	CASRNQGDYGYTF	TGTGCCAGCAGGAACCAGGGAGACTATGGCTACACCTTC
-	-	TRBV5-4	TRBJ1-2	CASSSTGVGGYTF	TGTGCCAGCAGCTCGACCGGAGTAGGAGGCTACACCTTC
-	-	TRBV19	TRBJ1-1	CASGGNTEAFF	TGTGCCAGTGGGGGGAACACTGAAGCTTTCTTT
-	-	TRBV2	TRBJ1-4	CASSEQGATNEKLFF	TGTGCCAGCAGTGAACAGGGAGCAACTAATGAAAAACTGTTTTTT
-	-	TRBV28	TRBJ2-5	CASSSNRKETQYF	TGTGCCAGCAGTTCGAACAGAAAAGAGACCCAGTACTTC
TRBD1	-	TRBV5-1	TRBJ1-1	CASRSGTGNTEAFF	TGCGCCAGCAGGTCCGGGACAGGGAACACTGAAGCTTTCTTT
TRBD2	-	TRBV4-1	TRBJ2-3	CASSQEIVGLAAYTDTQYF	TGCGCCAGCAGCCAAGAGATTGTGGGACTAGCGGCCTACACAGATACGCAGTATTTT
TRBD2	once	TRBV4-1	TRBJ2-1	CASSQITSGRNEQFF	TGCGCCAGCAGCCAAATTACTAGCGGGAGGAATGAGCAGTTCTTC
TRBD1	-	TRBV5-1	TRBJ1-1	CASSRDRVGEAFF	TGCGCCAGCAGCCGGGACAGGGTGGGTGAAGCTTTCTTT
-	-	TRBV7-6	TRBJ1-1	CASSLSQGNTEAFF	TGTGCCAGCAGCTTGTCACAAGGGAACACTGAAGCTTTCTTT
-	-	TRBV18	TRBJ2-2	CASSGAAGELFF	TGTGCCAGCTCAGGGGCGGCCGGGGAGCTGTTTTTT
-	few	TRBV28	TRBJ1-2	CASSLRTRADYTF	TGTGCCAGCAGTTTGAGGACCCGCGCCGACTACACCTTC
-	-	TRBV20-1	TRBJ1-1	CSGQLNTEAFF	TGCAGTGGACAGCTGAACACTGAAGCTTTCTTT
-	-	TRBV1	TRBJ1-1	CTSSHDRGDYTEAFF	TGCACCAGCAGCCATGACAGGGGGGACTACACTGAAGCTTTCTTT
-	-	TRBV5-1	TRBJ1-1	CASSTDGLNTEAFF	TGCGCCAGCAGCACGGACGGATTGAACACTGAAGCTTTCTTT
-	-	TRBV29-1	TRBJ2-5	CSVEVDSMETQYF	TGCAGCGTTGAAGTTGACAGTATGGAGACCCAGTACTTC
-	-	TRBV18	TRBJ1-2	CASSPEARYGYTF	TGTGCCAGCTCACCGGAAGCCCGGTATGGCTACACCTTC
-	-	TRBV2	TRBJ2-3	CASTLADTQYF	TGTGCCAGCACTTTGGCAGATACGCAGTATTTT
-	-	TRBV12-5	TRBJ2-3	CASGLGVSTDTQYF	TGTGCTAGTGGTTTAGGCGTTAGCACAGATACGCAGTATTTT
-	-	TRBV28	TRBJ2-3	CASSSQGVRPDTQYF	TGTGCCAGCAGCTCCCAGGGAGTGAGGCCAGATACGCAGTATTTT
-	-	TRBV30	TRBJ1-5	CAWSPTINSNQPQHF	TGTGCCTGGAGTCCGACGATCAATAGCAATCAGCCCCAGCATTTT
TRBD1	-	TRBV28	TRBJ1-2	CASSPTSGTGALYGYTF	TGTGCCAGCAGCCCTACCTCCGGGACAGGGGCACTCTATGGCTACACCTTC
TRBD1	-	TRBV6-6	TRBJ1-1	CASSTGQVNTEAFF	TGTGCCAGCAGTACGGGACAGGTGAACACTGAAGCTTTCTTT
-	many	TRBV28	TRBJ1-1	CASQPPWRNTEAFF	TGTGCCAGCCAGCCCCCATGGAGGAACACTGAAGCTTTCTTT
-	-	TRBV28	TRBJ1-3	CASRTLRRISGNTIYF	TGTGCCAGCAGAACCCTTAGACGGATCTCTGGAAACACCATATATTTT
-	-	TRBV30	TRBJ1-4	CAWSAEGATNEKLFF	TGTGCCTGGAGTGCTGAGGGGGCAACTAATGAAAAACTGTTTTTT
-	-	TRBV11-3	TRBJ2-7	CASSPLGSYEQYF	TGTGCCAGCTCCCCTCTGGGTTCCTACGAGCAGTACTTC
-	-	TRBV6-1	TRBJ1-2	CATVWGNYGYTF	TGTGCCACCGTCTGGGGGAACTATGGCTACACCTTC
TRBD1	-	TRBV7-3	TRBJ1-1	CASSYQQGMGEAFF	TGTGCCAGCAGCTACCAACAGGGGATGGGTGAAGCTTTCTTT
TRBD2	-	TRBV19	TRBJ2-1	CASSTMTSGFYNEQFF	TGTGCCAGTAGTACTATGACTAGCGGGTTTTACAATGAGCAGTTCTTC
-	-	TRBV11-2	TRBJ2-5	CASSLDPRETQYF	TGTGCCAGCAGCTTGGACCCGAGAGAGACCCAGTACTTC
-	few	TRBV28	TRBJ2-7	CASRAGYLYEQYF	TGTGCCAGCAGGGCAGGATATCTCTACGAGCAGTACTTC
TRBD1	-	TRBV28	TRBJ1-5	CASSFSGTGAGNQPQHF	TGTGCCAGCAGTTTCTCCGGGACAGGGGCGGGCAATCAGCCCCAGCATTTT
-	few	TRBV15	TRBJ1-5	CATSRDPDNQPQHF	TGTGCCACCAGCAGAGATCCCGATAATCAGCCCCAGCATTTT
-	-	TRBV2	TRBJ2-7	CASRTIRYEQYF	TGTGCCAGCCGGACAATTCGGTACGAGCAGTACTTC
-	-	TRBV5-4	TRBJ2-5	CASSLGGEETQYF	TGTGCCAGCAGCTTGGGGGGTGAAGAGACCCAGTACTTC
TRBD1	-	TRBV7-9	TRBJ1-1	CASSSTGGGTEAFF	TGTGCCAGCAGCTCGACAGGGGGGGGCACTGAAGCTTTCTTT
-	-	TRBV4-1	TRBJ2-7	CASSPASGASYEQYF	TGCGCCAGCAGCCCCGCAAGCGGCGCCTCCTACGAGCAGTACTTC
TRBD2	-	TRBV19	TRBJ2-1	CASSNPPGTSGRGYNEQFF	TGTGCCAGTAGTAACCCCCCAGGGACTAGCGGGAGGGGATACAATGAGCAGTTCTTC